These T cell receptor beta chains were read from a single sample in a study of T-cell reconstitution after alpha-beta-depleted transplantation in children. TCRdb redid the calling of the PCR reads with MiXCR, one entry per CDR3 protein. The sample carries more than 550,000 distinct CDR3 sequences, about 10% recorded once. This specimen consisted of PBMCs from the stem cell graft donor, obtained from the stem cell graft. Receptor source: a human donor who donated a stem cell graft to a child with acute myeloid leukemia. The CDR3 runs from the conserved cysteine through the conserved F or W. Fields, in order: V gene, clone size, D gene, J gene, CDR3 protein, CDR3 DNA. The D gene is left open where the match is weak. The listing skips clone size in some rows; elsewhere it reads once, few, many or a size class.

>TRBV18|many|TRBD2|TRBJ2-7
CASSPASGSYEQYF
TGTGCCAGCTCACCAGCTAGCGGGAGTTACGAGCAGTACTTC
>TRBV4-1|many|-|TRBJ2-4
CASSQILERGGINIQYF
TGCGCCAGCAGCCAAATACTCGAAAGGGGGGGTATAAACATTCAGTACTTC
>TRBV5-1|-|-|TRBJ2-3
CASSLEDRDTQYF
TGCGCCAGCAGCTTGGAAGACAGGGATACGCAGTATTTT
>TRBV29-1|few|TRBD2|TRBJ2-3
CSVEAETLGTSGRADAADTQYF
TGCAGCGTTGAAGCCGAGACTCTGGGGACTAGCGGGAGGGCCGACGCAGCGGATACGCAGTATTTT
>TRBV7-2|-|-|TRBJ1-1
CASSLESRNTEAFF
TGTGCCAGCAGCTTAGAGAGTAGGAACACTGAAGCTTTCTTT
>TRBV12-3/TRBV12-4|few|-|TRBJ2-1
CASSFGRQGRNEQFF
TGTGCCAGCAGTTTCGGTCGGCAGGGACGGAATGAGCAGTTCTTC
>TRBV12-3/TRBV12-4|many|-|TRBJ2-2
CASRPPGLLTGELFF
TGTGCCAGCAGACCACCGGGACTCCTGACCGGGGAGCTGTTTTTT
>TRBV6-5|many|TRBD2|TRBJ2-1
CASSYSGSGTRNEQFF
TGTGCCAGCAGTTACTCGGGTAGCGGGACTCGGAATGAGCAGTTCTTC
>TRBV27|many|-|TRBJ2-1
CASRGLASYNEQFF
TGTGCCAGCAGGGGCCTAGCGTCCTACAATGAGCAGTTCTTC
>TRBV7-9|-|-|TRBJ2-7
CASAAPASYEQYF
TGTGCCAGCGCCGCGCCTGCGTCCTACGAGCAGTACTTC
>TRBV5-1|-|-|TRBJ2-1
CASSEGNEQFF
TGCGCCAGCAGCGAGGGCAATGAGCAGTTCTTC
>TRBV7-6|many|-|TRBJ2-2
CASSSPRGTLTNTGELFF
TGTGCCAGCAGCTCCCCAAGGGGGACACTTACGAACACCGGGGAGCTGTTTTTT
>TRBV7-9|-|-|TRBJ1-5
CASSLFDQPQHF
TGTGCCAGCAGCTTATTCGATCAGCCCCAGCATTTT
>TRBV10-3|many|-|TRBJ1-6
CAISELSSPLHF
TGTGCCATCAGTGAATTGAGTTCACCCCTCCACTTT
>TRBV6-1|few|TRBD1|TRBJ1-4
CASRRRRQGAGSNEKLFF
TGTGCCAGCAGAAGAAGGCGACAGGGGGCTGGATCTAATGAAAAACTGTTTTTT
>TRBV15|many|TRBD2|TRBJ2-5
CATRPGLAEVTQYF
TGTGCCACCCGTCCGGGACTAGCGGAGGTGACCCAGTACTTC
>TRBV29-1|-|TRBD2|TRBJ2-1
CSVRLAGGKYNEQFF
TGCAGCGTCCGACTAGCGGGTGGGAAGTACAATGAGCAGTTCTTC
>TRBV20-1|many|-|TRBJ2-3
CSASMPGVHTDTQYF
TGCAGTGCTAGTATGCCGGGAGTCCACACAGATACGCAGTATTTT
>TRBV29-1|many|-|TRBJ2-5
CSVARRGETQYF
TGCAGCGTTGCAAGGAGGGGAGAGACCCAGTACTTC
>TRBV6-5|-|-|TRBJ2-5
CASSLLVPPGTQYF
TGTGCCAGCAGTTTACTAGTCCCCCCGGGGACCCAGTACTTC
>TRBV30|-|TRBD1|TRBJ1-5
CAWSVRGRGGQPQHF
TGTGCCTGGAGTGTGAGGGGGCGGGGAGGCCAGCCCCAGCATTTT
>TRBV20-1|-|-|TRBJ1-4
CSAKMIMGEKLFF
TGCAGTGCTAAGATGATAATGGGGGAAAAACTGTTTTTT
>TRBV3-1|-|-|TRBJ2-7
CASSQLGPDEQYF
TGTGCCAGCAGCCAGCTAGGCCCGGACGAGCAGTACTTC
>TRBV7-8|few|-|TRBJ1-1
CASSPGGLRLNTEAFF
TGTGCCAGCAGCCCGGGGGGGTTGCGGTTGAACACTGAAGCTTTCTTT
>TRBV7-8|many|-|TRBJ1-6
CASSTDLNSPLHF
TGTGCCAGCAGCACAGATCTTAATTCACCCCTCCACTTT
>TRBV6-5|many|TRBD2|TRBJ2-1
CASRTGTSGSYEQFF
TGTGCCAGCAGAACCGGGACTAGCGGGAGTTATGAGCAGTTCTTC
>TRBV6-2/TRBV6-3|-|-|TRBJ1-3
CASRGWTASGNTIYF
TGTGCCAGTAGGGGCTGGACAGCCTCTGGAAACACCATATATTTT
>TRBV11-1|many|TRBD1|TRBJ1-6
CASSRTGNNSPLHF
TGTGCCAGCAGTCGGACAGGGAATAATTCACCCCTCCACTTT
>TRBV15|-|-|TRBJ2-1
CATSSRGLDEQFF
TGTGCCACCAGCAGCCGTGGGTTAGATGAGCAGTTCTTC
>TRBV7-9|many|-|TRBJ2-3
CASSGRATSDTQYF
TGTGCCAGCAGCGGAAGGGCTACATCAGATACGCAGTATTTT
>TRBV28|few|-|TRBJ1-4
CASSPHGKNEKLFF
TGTGCCAGCAGTCCACACGGGAAGAATGAAAAACTGTTTTTT
>TRBV11-3|-|-|TRBJ2-1
CASSPELGPSSYNEQFF
TGTGCCAGCAGCCCCGAGTTGGGCCCAAGCTCCTACAATGAGCAGTTCTTC
>TRBV12-3/TRBV12-4|-|-|TRBJ1-5
CASSRTQGNNQPQHF
TGTGCCAGCAGCAGGACCCAGGGAAACAATCAGCCCCAGCATTTT
>TRBV4-3|few|-|TRBJ2-3
CASSQDLTGFRTTDTQYF
TGCGCCAGCAGCCAAGACCTGACAGGTTTCAGGACCACAGATACGCAGTATTTT
>TRBV19|few|-|TRBJ2-2
CASSIDGRRNTGELFF
TGTGCCAGTAGTATTGACGGGAGAAGGAACACCGGGGAGCTGTTTTTT
>TRBV20-1|few|-|TRBJ2-1
CSAVGGAYNEQFF
TGCAGTGCTGTTGGCGGGGCCTACAATGAGCAGTTCTTC
>TRBV27|-|TRBD1|TRBJ2-5
CASSTGDGFGETQYF
TGTGCCAGCAGTACAGGGGATGGATTTGGGGAGACCCAGTACTTC
>TRBV9|many|-|TRBJ2-5
CASSVEAQYF
TGTGCCAGCAGCGTAGAAGCCCAGTACTTC
>TRBV24-1|few|-|TRBJ2-2
CATSDPGPGVGGELFF
TGTGCCACCAGTGATCCTGGACCCGGGGTCGGCGGGGAGCTGTTTTTT
>TRBV29-1|-|TRBD1|TRBJ1-2
CSVEKDRGRGYTF
TGCAGCGTGGAAAAAGACAGGGGACGTGGCTACACCTTC
>TRBV20-1|few|TRBD2|TRBJ2-1
CSARDYRLAVYNEQFF
TGCAGTGCTAGAGATTACAGACTAGCGGTCTACAATGAGCAGTTCTTC
>TRBV12-3/TRBV12-4|many|-|TRBJ2-1
CASTHSPAGYNEQFF
TGTGCCAGCACCCACTCCCCCGCAGGATACAATGAGCAGTTCTTC
>TRBV20-1|many|-|TRBJ2-3
CSASVMITDTQYF
TGCAGTGCTAGCGTTATGATCACAGATACGCAGTATTTT
>TRBV10-3|-|-|TRBJ1-1
CAISEKTPKGSRNTEAFF
TGTGCCATCAGTGAAAAAACACCCAAGGGGAGTAGGAACACTGAAGCTTTCTTT
>TRBV7-2|-|-|TRBJ1-6
CASSLGSQGRSPLHF
TGTGCCAGCAGCTTAGGGTCGCAGGGTCGGTCACCCCTCCACTTT
>TRBV28|-|-|TRBJ2-7
CASSLVRHPSEQYF
TGTGCCAGCAGTTTGGTCAGGCACCCTAGCGAGCAGTACTTC
>TRBV7-2|-|-|TRBJ1-2
CASSQGGRARGYTF
TGTGCCAGCAGCCAAGGAGGCCGGGCGCGAGGCTACACCTTC
>TRBV20-1|few|TRBD1|TRBJ2-1
CSAQRQGIVQFF
TGCAGTGCCCAACGACAGGGGATCGTGCAGTTCTTC
>TRBV28|many|TRBD1|TRBJ2-3
CASSMTGISTDTQYF
TGTGCCAGCAGCATGACAGGGATCAGCACAGATACGCAGTATTTT
>TRBV6-2/TRBV6-3|-|-|TRBJ1-5
CASRVLKGQPQHF
TGTGCCAGCAGAGTTCTGAAAGGTCAGCCCCAGCATTTT
>TRBV4-3|few|TRBD2|TRBJ2-1
CASSRLAGGPWGNEQFF
TGCGCCAGCAGCCGACTAGCGGGAGGGCCCTGGGGGAATGAGCAGTTCTTC
>TRBV7-3|few|TRBD2|TRBJ2-5
CASSSKPGLAEETQYF
TGTGCCAGCAGCTCAAAACCGGGACTAGCGGAAGAGACCCAGTACTTC
>TRBV7-2|many|TRBD2|TRBJ2-3
CASSTGAGGPDTQYF
TGTGCCAGCAGCACAGGAGCGGGAGGGCCAGATACGCAGTATTTT
>TRBV7-9|many|-|TRBJ2-7
CASDPGGYEQYF
TGTGCCAGCGATCCCGGGGGTTACGAGCAGTACTTC